Each of the 18 T cell receptor beta chains below was sequenced from the same sample in a study of cytomegalovirus exposure and HLA in healthy donors. PCR involved 60 Vbeta and 13 Jbeta primers. Using immunoSEQ multiplex PCR, the repertoire was profiled, and TCRdb retains in-frame clones only, with some absent. The sample shows around 140,000 clones, 75% to 90% of them seen only once. The material sequenced was PBMCs. All receptors come from a woman in her twenties or thirties in good health and CMV-seronegative.

The chain joins TRBV6-1 to TRBJ2-2, with TRBD1 identical over 7 bases. The CDR3 length is 15 residues. Per germline, CDR1 MNHNS and CDR2 SASEGT. The junction had 3 bases not matched to a gene; V was cut back by 4 bases and J by 1 base. The CDR3 here is CASSAGTVNTGELFF. The CDR3 DNA sequence: TGTGCCAGCAGTGCTGGGACAGTGAACACCGGGGAGCTGTTTTTT.

This clone was counted once. The J gene is TRBJ2-5, the V gene TRBV7-8, with D unclear. Germline V gives CDR1 SGHVS, CDR2 FQNEAQ. The CDR3 has 14 amino acids. Trimming took 2 bases from V and 5 from J, leaving 12 bases between them. CDR3 region: CASSLRLIVETQYF. Here the CDR3 DNA reads TGTGCCAGCAGCTTACGACTTATCGTGGAGACCCAGTACTTC.

The V call is TRBV7-6, the J call TRBJ2-7, with 15 nucleotides matching TRBD2. The length of the CDR3 is 18 residues. V was clipped by 5 bases and J by 1 base; unmatched bases: 9. The germline CDR1 and CDR2 sequences are SGHVS and FNYEAQ. The CDR3: CASSQGLAGGMVSYEQYF. The CDR3 DNA reads as TGTGCCAGCAGCCAGGGACTAGCGGGAGGAATGGTGTCCTACGAGCAGTACTTC.

This clone was detected a few times. The sample contains more than one DNA sequence encoding this CDR3. This chain joins TRBV2 and TRBJ1-1; 8 bases align to TRBD1. The junction had 4 bases not matched to a gene; V was cut back by 6 bases and J by 4 bases. The germline gives CDR1 SNHLY, CDR2 FYNNEI. The CDR3 is 13 residues long. The CDR3 loop is CASRRTGGTEAFF. CDR3 nucleotide sequence: TGTGCCAGCAGGAGAACAGGGGGCACTGAAGCTTTCTTT.

This chain uses TRBV28 with TRBJ1-1; a possible D gene is TRBD1 (5 bases). CDR1 and CDR2 (germline): MDHEN, SYDVKM. The CDR3 runs 13 residues. The ends were cut back, 2 bases at V and 3 bases at J, with 7 bases in the middle. The CDR3 reads CASSLGADTEAFF. The DNA of the CDR3 is TGTGCCAGCAGTTTAGGGGCGGACACTGAAGCTTTCTTT.

This chain links TRBV7-6 with TRBJ2-5; TRBD2 is a possible D gene (7 bases). The ends were cut back, 1 base at V and 4 bases at J, with 16 bases in the middle. Germline loops: CDR1 SGHVS, CDR2 FNYEAQ. This CDR3 is 16 amino acids long. The CDR3 reads CASSLGGLGGGETQYF. CDR3 DNA: TGTGCCAGCAGCTTAGGTGGACTAGGGGGGGGAGAGACCCAGTACTTC.

The rearrangement uses TRBV5-4 and TRBJ2-5; TRBD1 matches at 8 bases. The V gene's germline CDR1 is SGHNT and CDR2 YYREEE (reference sequence). The CDR3 covers 12 residues. With V trimmed by 4 bases and J by 5 bases, 1 base remained unmatched. CDR3 coding DNA: TGTGCCAGCAGCCGGACAGGGGAGACCCAGTACTTC. Translated: CASSRTGETQYF.

J is TRBJ2-1 and V is TRBV27, with 7 bases identical to TRBD1. The CDR3 loop spans 16 amino acids. Trimming took 0 bases from V and 5 from J; bases not matched to a gene: 7. Germline V gives CDR1 MNHEY, CDR2 SMNVEV (reference sequence). Here the CDR3 DNA reads TGTGCCAGCAGTTTATCGAGGACAGGTCGGCACAATGAGCAGTTCTTC. It is translated as CASSLSRTGRHNEQFF.

This sequence joins TRBV4-3 and TRBJ1-1; D perhaps matches TRBD1 (5 bases). Germline CDR1 is LGHNA and CDR2 is YSLEER. Between the trimmed V and J ends, which lost 0 bases and 0 bases, there was a span of 17 bases. CDR3 length equals 18 residues. The CDR3 is CASSQDRWTPIMNTEAFF. CDR3 DNA: TGCGCCAGCAGCCAAGATCGGTGGACACCTATCATGAACACTGAAGCTTTCTTT.

This clone was seen only a few times. This chain joins TRBV5-4 and TRBJ1-4, with D uncertain. V dropped 9 bases and J dropped 7 bases, with 25 bases sitting between them. This CDR3 is 16 amino acids long. CDR1 is SGHNT and CDR2 is YYREEE in the germline V gene (reference sequence). The CDR3 sequence: CATNPPGPEGSEKLFF. In nucleotides, the CDR3 is TGTGCCACCAATCCTCCTGGCCCCGAAGGGAGTGAAAAACTGTTTTTT.

This clone showed up just a few times. The CDR3 spells CASSFMRGTEAFF. The CDR3 nucleotides are TGCGCCAGCAGCTTTATGAGAGGGACTGAAGCTTTCTTT. This chain joins TRBV5-1 and TRBJ1-1; no definite D call. This CDR3 contains 13 residues. Trimming shortened V by 2 bases and J by 5 bases, and 10 bases separated the two germline ends. Germline lookup yields CDR1 SGHRS and CDR2 YFSETQ.

V is TRBV2 and J is TRBJ2-1; D gene ambiguous. Germline loops: CDR1 SNHLY, CDR2 FYNNEI. The CDR3 length is 13 residues. Between the trimmed V and J ends, which lost 5 bases and 3 bases, there was a span of 8 bases. The CDR3 sequence is CASSFRVYNEQFF. CDR3 DNA sequence: TGTGCCAGCAGTTTTAGAGTCTACAATGAGCAGTTCTTC.

The chain joins TRBV4-3 to TRBJ2-7; tentatively, D is TRBD2 (6 bases). The length of the CDR3 is 15 residues. Trimming took 1 base from V and 2 from J, leaving 12 bases between them. Looked up from germline, CDR1 is LGHNA and CDR2 is YSLEER. The CDR3 nucleotides read TGCGCCAGCAGCCAAGGTGCGGGACGGACCTACGAGCAGTACTTC. It yields the protein CASSQGAGRTYEQYF.

The rearrangement links TRBV27 to TRBJ1-6; possible D gene TRBD1, 5 bases. The CDR3 has 16 residues. Germline loops: CDR1 MNHEY, CDR2 SMNVEV (reference sequence). Trimming left V 5 bases short and J 1 base short, with 12 bases between. This CDR3 is CASSPAGVSYNSPLHF. CDR3 in DNA: TGTGCCAGCAGTCCGGCGGGGGTGTCCTATAATTCACCCCTCCACTTT.

A note on this clone: Germline is not matched at one junction end, which may reflect a read error. This chain connects TRBV7-9 to TRBJ2-2; 9 positions agree with TRBD2. The germline V gene has CDR1 SEHNR and CDR2 FQNEAQ (reference sequence). The CDR3 contains 14 residues. The CDR3 sequence: CASRLAGESGELFF. The CDR3 bases are TGTGCCAGCAGGTTAGCGGGAGAATCCGGGGAGCTGTTTTTT. Together with reference TRBV7-9 and TRBJ2-2, the CDR3 gives the full variable domain: DTGVSQNPRHKITKRGQNVTFRCDPISEHNRLYWYRQTLGQGPEFLTYFQNEAQLEKSRLLSDRFSAERPKGSFSTLEIQRTEQGDSAMYLCASRLAGESGELFFGEGSRLTVL.

This clone was recorded a few times. For the CDR3, the DNA is TGCGCCAGCAGCCAAGGGAGGAGGACTAGTAAAAACGAGCAGTACTTC. Encoded protein: CASSQGRRTSKNEQYF. The chain recombines TRBV4-1 with TRBJ2-7, with 7 bases lining up with TRBD2. In germline, CDR1 is MGHRA, CDR2 YSYEKL. The CDR3 totals 16 residues. The junction had 11 bases not matched to a gene; V was cut back by 1 base and J by 5 bases.

The table lists this clone with a few counts. CDR3 sequence (DNA): TGTGCCAGCAGCTTGGGGGGCAGGGGGCGACACGAGCAGTACTTC. Encoded protein: CASSLGGRGRHEQYF. The chain has TRBV5-4 and TRBJ2-7, with TRBD1 matching 8 bases. CDR3 length equals 15 residues. V lost 0 bases to trimming and J lost 5 bases; unmatched junction nucleotides: 7. Germline CDR1 is SGHNT and CDR2 is YYREEE (reference sequence).

The chain's CDR3 is CATSDPRGASNQPQHF. In nucleotides, the CDR3 is TGTGCCACCAGCGACCCCCGGGGGGCGAGCAATCAGCCCCAGCATTTT. The chain uses TRBV15 and TRBJ1-5, with a tentative D call TRBD1 (6 bases). The CDR3 runs to 16 residues. Trimming removed 5 bases at V and 1 base at J, with 15 bases between. CDR1 and CDR2 from the germline V gene are LNHNV and YYDKDF (reference sequence).